The 20 T cell receptor beta chains reported below all come from one sample, sequenced in a study of T cell responses to AZD1222 COVID-19 vaccine. The data were produced by immunoSEQ multiplex PCR, yet TCRdb's version contains in-frame clones alone and is incomplete. The table records more than 85,000 clones, roughly 86% of them present only once. The sample consisted of peripheral blood, taken 28 days after the second AZD1222 dose. All receptors come from an adult who received the AZD1222 COVID-19 vaccine.

The genes are TRBV9 and TRBJ1-2; unclear D gene. Trimming stripped 0 bases from V and 4 bases from J, with 13 bases between. This CDR3 contains 15 residues. Germline CDR1 and CDR2: SGDLS and YYNGEE. CDR3 residues: CASSVGGNNVYGYTF. The CDR3 region has the DNA TGTGCCAGCAGCGTAGGAGGGAATAACGTCTATGGCTACACCTTC.

The genes are TRBV7-2 and TRBJ1-2; no clear D gene. With 1 base removed from V and 4 bases from J, the gap between germline ends came to 7 bases. The V gene's germline CDR1 is SGHTA and CDR2 FQGNSA. There are 13 residues in the CDR3. This chain's CDR3 is CASSLGGGYGYTF. The CDR3 DNA follows: TGTGCCAGCAGCTTAGGAGGAGGCTATGGCTACACCTTC.

The chain carries TRBV5-1 and TRBJ1-2, with 7 bases identical to TRBD1. The CDR3 runs to 14 residues. From germline, CDR1 is SGHRS and CDR2 YFSETQ. V lost 3 bases to trimming and J lost 3 bases; unmatched junction nucleotides: 5. The CDR3 sequence is CASSSSQGYYGYTF. Here the CDR3 DNA reads TGCGCCAGCAGCTCCTCACAGGGGTACTATGGCTACACCTTC. The whole variable domain, remainder taken from reference TRBV5-1 and TRBJ1-2, is KAGVTQTPRYLIKTRGQQVTLSCSPISGHRSVSWYQQTPGQGLQFLFEYFSETQRNKGNFPGRFSGRQFSNSRSEMNVSTLELGDSALYLCASSSSQGYYGYTFGSGTRLTVV.

This chain connects TRBV29-1 to TRBJ1-2, with D tentatively TRBD1 (6 bases). Trimming pared 3 bases from V and 7 bases from J, leaving 18 bases between. The CDR3 totals 14 residues. Germline values: CDR1 SQVTM, CDR2 ANQGSEA. The CDR3: CSVDRGTAHGGYTF. The CDR3 region has the DNA TGCAGCGTTGATAGGGGGACGGCACATGGTGGCTACACCTTC.

This rearrangement joins TRBV7-9 to TRBJ2-7; 7 bases are shared with TRBD2. Germline CDR1 and CDR2: SEHNR and FQNEAQ (reference sequence). V lost 2 bases to trimming and J lost 2 bases; unmatched junction nucleotides: 3. The CDR3 totals 14 residues. The CDR3 here is CASSLLGGTYEQYF. Written as DNA, the CDR3 is TGTGCCAGCAGCTTATTGGGGGGGACCTACGAGCAGTACTTC.

The chain links TRBV4-1 to TRBJ2-1; the match to TRBD2 covers 11 bases. The J segment lost 9 bases and the V segment lost 0 bases, leaving 7 bases of the junction unmatched. The germline V gene has CDR1 MGHRA and CDR2 YSYEKL. The CDR3 totals 16 residues. The CDR3 spells CASSQDPLAGVLEQFF. The CDR3 bases are TGCGCCAGCAGCCAAGATCCACTAGCGGGAGTGCTTGAGCAGTTCTTC.

This clone was found a few times. The chain is built from TRBV6-2 or TRBV6-3 and TRBJ1-5, with 8 nucleotides matching TRBD1. The V gene end was trimmed by 5 bases and the J gene end by 4 bases; junction bases not matched to a gene: 7. The CDR3 runs 15 residues. CDR1 and CDR2 (germline): MNHEY, SVGEGT. The CDR3 DNA follows: TGTGCCAGCAGTAACCGACAGGGGTCAAATCAGCCCCAGCATTTT. It translates to CASSNRQGSNQPQHF.

This chain joins TRBV7-8 and TRBJ2-1; a weak D match, TRBD1 (5 bases). Germline assignment: CDR1 SGHVS and CDR2 FQNEAQ. The CDR3 sequence is 15 residues long. V lost 5 bases and J lost 6, with 17 bases in between. Here the CDR3 reads CASSPRGLRGNEQFF. Written as DNA, the CDR3 is TGTGCCAGCAGCCCTAGAGGTCTTAGGGGCAATGAGCAGTTCTTC.

The chain couples TRBV7-6 to TRBJ1-4; D is unclear. The CDR3 spans 16 residues. Germline CDR1 is SGHVS and CDR2 is FNYEAQ. The ends were cut back, 0 bases at V and 7 bases at J, with 15 bases in the middle. CDR3 bases: TGTGCCAGCAGCTTAGCCTCCACGGAGGTGGTTGAAAAACTGTTTTTT. This sequence encodes CASSLASTEVVEKLFF.

The CDR3 spells CASSSTGSLFF. CDR3 DNA sequence: TGTGCCAGCAGTTCGACAGGGAGCTTGTTTTTT. The chain links TRBV12-3 or TRBV12-4 to TRBJ1-4; TRBD1 matches at 7 bases. This CDR3 is 11 amino acids long. The J segment lost 15 bases and the V segment lost 4 bases, leaving 5 bases of the junction unmatched.

V gene TRBV5-1 combines with J gene TRBJ2-1, with D perhaps given as TRBD1 or TRBD2 (5 bases each). From germline, CDR1 is SGHRS and CDR2 YFSETQ. V gave up 3 bases and J gave up 2 bases, with 24 bases separating them. This CDR3 comprises 19 residues. DNA for the CDR3: TGCGCCAGCAGCTCCGAGGGGCTAGGACTCCAGCGCCCCTACAATGAGCAGTTCTTC. Protein product: CASSSEGLGLQRPYNEQFF. Filled out from reference TRBV5-1 and TRBJ2-1, the complete variable domain reads KAGVTQTPRYLIKTRGQQVTLSCSPISGHRSVSWYQQTPGQGLQFLFEYFSETQRNKGNFPGRFSGRQFSNSRSEMNVSTLELGDSALYLCASSSEGLGLQRPYNEQFFGPGTRLTVL.

J is TRBJ1-1 and V is TRBV21-1; no check of the table's D call, TRBD1, against the DNA was made. TRBV21-1 is annotated as a pseudogene. This CDR3 has 15 residues. CDR3 protein: CASSKATTGSTEAFF. CDR3 sequence (DNA): TGTGCCAGCAGCAAAGCGACGACAGGGAGCACTGAAGCTTTCTTT.

This clone came up once. The chain links TRBV5-6 to TRBJ1-2; TRBD1 might be the D (5 bases). V lost 2 bases, J lost 3 bases, and 14 bases lay in between. There are 15 residues in the CDR3. Germline-derived CDR1 and CDR2 are SGHDT and YYEEEE. CDR3 sequence reads: CASSLSGRADYGYTF. Here the CDR3 DNA reads TGTGCCAGCAGCTTATCGGGCAGGGCAGACTATGGCTACACCTTC. Drawing the rest from reference TRBV5-6 and TRBJ1-2, the complete variable domain is DAGVTQSPTHLIKTRGQQVTLRCSPKSGHDTVSWYQQALGQGPQFIFQYYEEEERQRGNFPDRFSGHQFPNYSSELNVNALLLGDSALYLCASSLSGRADYGYTFGSGTRLTVV.

J is TRBJ2-3 and V is TRBV10-1; D call uncertain. Per germline, CDR1 WNHNN and CDR2 SYGVQD (reference sequence). The length of the CDR3 is 13 residues. V was clipped by 5 bases and J by 2 bases, with 8 bases between them. DNA of the CDR3: TGCGCCAGCAGTACTCCCTTCACAGATACGCAGTATTTT. Protein sequence: CASSTPFTDTQYF.

The chain combines TRBV7-7 with TRBJ2-2; the D is unclear. Germline-derived CDR1 and CDR2 are SSHAT and FNYEAQ (reference sequence). Deletions cut 2 bases from V and 5 bases from J, with 3 bases between. The CDR3 is 12 residues long. The CDR3, as DNA: TGTGCCAGCAGCTTAAGTACCGGGGAGCTGTTTTTT. Translated, it gives CASSLSTGELFF.

The chain joins TRBV28 to TRBJ2-3; TRBD1 might be the D (5 bases). Germline CDR1 MDHEN, CDR2 SYDVKM. V lost 6 bases to trimming and J lost 2 bases, with 15 bases between them. The CDR3 is 15 residues long. The CDR3 spells CASSHQGPDTDTQYF. The CDR3 DNA sequence: TGTGCCAGCAGCCACCAGGGTCCAGACACAGATACGCAGTATTTT.

This clone has at least ten counts. This chain joins TRBV15 and TRBJ1-1; no definite D call. The CDR3 runs to 14 residues. With 5 bases removed from V and 2 bases from J, the gap between germline ends came to 12 bases. CDR1 is LNHNV and CDR2 is YYDKDF in the germline V gene (reference sequence). DNA of the CDR3: TGTGCCACCAGCCCCCCTCTTGGCAACACTGAAGCTTTCTTT. Encoded protein: CATSPPLGNTEAFF.

The CDR3 spells CASSEVWQPGQPQHF. In DNA form, the CDR3 reads TGTGCCAGCAGTGAAGTGTGGCAGCCGGGTCAGCCCCAGCATTTT. This chain uses TRBV6-1 with TRBJ1-5, with D unclear. This CDR3 region has 15 residues. V lost 1 base and J lost 6, with 13 bases in between. Looked up from germline, CDR1 is MNHNS and CDR2 is SASEGT.

The count of this clone is one. The J gene is TRBJ1-1, the V gene TRBV5-8; D is unclear. The CDR3 sequence is 15 residues long. V gave up 0 bases and J gave up 6 bases, with 15 bases separating them. CDR1 SGHTS and CDR2 YDEGEE come from the germline V gene. CDR3 in amino acids: CASSLAKGIRAEAFF. CDR3 in DNA: TGTGCCAGCAGCTTGGCCAAGGGCATACGCGCTGAAGCTTTCTTT.

This clone was seen only once. This chain uses TRBV29-1 with TRBJ1-1, with 7 nucleotides matching TRBD1. The CDR3 covers 18 residues. V lost 2 bases, J lost 4 bases, and 19 bases stayed unmatched. Germline assignment: CDR1 SQVTM and CDR2 ANQGSEA. DNA of the CDR3: TGCAGCGTTGAAAGAGTTGGCAGGGGGATGAGTCCGATCACTGAAGCTTTCTTT. Its translation: CSVERVGRGMSPITEAFF.